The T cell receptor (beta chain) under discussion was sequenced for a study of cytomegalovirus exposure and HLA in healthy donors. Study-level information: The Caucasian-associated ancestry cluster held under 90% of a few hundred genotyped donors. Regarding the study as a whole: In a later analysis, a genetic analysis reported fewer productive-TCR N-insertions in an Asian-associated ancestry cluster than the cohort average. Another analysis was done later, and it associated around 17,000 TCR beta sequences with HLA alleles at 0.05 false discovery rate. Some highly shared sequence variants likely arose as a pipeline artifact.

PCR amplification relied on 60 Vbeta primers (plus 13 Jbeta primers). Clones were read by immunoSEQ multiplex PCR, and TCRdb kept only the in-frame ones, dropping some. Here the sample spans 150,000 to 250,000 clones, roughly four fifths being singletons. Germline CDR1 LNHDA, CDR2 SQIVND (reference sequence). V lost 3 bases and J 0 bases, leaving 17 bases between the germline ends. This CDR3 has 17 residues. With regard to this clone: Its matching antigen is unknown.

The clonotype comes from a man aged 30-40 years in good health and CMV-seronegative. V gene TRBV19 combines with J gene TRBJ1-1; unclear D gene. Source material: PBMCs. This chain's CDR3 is CASSILLGRGMNTEAFF. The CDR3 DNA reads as TGTGCCAGTAGTATCTTGCTCGGTCGGGGAATGAACACTGAAGCTTTCTTT.